The T cell receptor (beta chain) under discussion was sequenced for a study of CXCR3-negative and CXCR3-positive naive CD8 T cells (dated by TCRdb to between 2017 and 2020). With regard to the full study: In total, about 135 million TRB reads were obtained, corresponding to roughly 1.5 +/- 0.3 million reads per library. Diversity and physicochemical repertoire analyses covered 10 to 11 donors pooled from two independent experiments. TRBV-TRBJ cluster analysis included naive subsets from a handful of donors and memory cells from 3 donors. Summary of the overall study and its limitations: Comparably high repertoire diversity was found in both naive subsets, whereas much lower repertoire diversity was found in memory CD8+ T cells. Freshly isolated PBMCs were used for most assays because CXCR3 expression went down partially after cryopreservation. Naive CXCR3-negative and CXCR3-positive cells from the same donor showed similar TRBV-TRBJ usage, whereas memory cells showed distinct patterns. Surface CD5, linked to self-reactivity in mice, was comparable between naive subsets; TCR interaction strength was therefore also inferred from TRB CDR3 physicochemical properties.

CDR1 and CDR2, looked up from the germline V gene, are ENHRY and SYGVKD. The CDR3 has 15 amino acids, counting the end cysteine and phenylalanine. This entry has no DNA. Data came from a NextSeq 550. The Human TCR Profiling Kit (MiLaboratory) was used to make UMI-labeled 5' RACE TRB cDNA libraries. cDNA synthesis used the entire amount of extracted RNA, and PCR amplification then used the entire amount of cDNA produced. The libraries were made side by side, with each library going through the same number of PCR cycles. For the original study's pipeline: MIGEC and MiXCR extracted about 48,000 +/- 9,800 unique UMI-labeled TRB cDNA molecules per library, requiring at least two reads per UMI. An average of roughly 40,000 +/- 10,000 functional in-frame TRB CDR3 nucleotide clonotypes without stop codons was found per library. Diversity metrics, including normalized Shannon-Wiener and Chao1, were computed in VDJtools after downsampling to 5000 UMI-labeled TRB molecules per sample. For the central five CDR3 residues, VDJtools calculated physicochemical properties weighted by clonotype size, namely interaction energy, strength, volume and Kidera factor 4. TCRdb reprocessed the reads; each CDR3 protein sequence makes one entry, and DNA is unavailable. These V and J calls originate from TCRdb's pipeline instead of the authors' own analysis. The sample's own table lists 45,000 or so distinct CDR3 sequences. The top ten constitute roughly 15% of the sample.

A word on this clonotype: Its antigen is unknown.

For each CD8+ T cell subset, flow sorting was done in triplicate, and 300,000 or so cells per subset went directly into RLT lysis buffer. Using standard density gradient centrifugation, peripheral blood mononuclear cells were isolated from buffy coats. An RNeasy Mini Kit was used to extract total RNA from the sorted cells. The V and J genes are TRBV10-3 and TRBJ2-1; TCRdb picks TRBD1, but there is no DNA to check that call. The sample consisted of memory CD8+ T cells from blood. Explained via the paper, the cell subset or site label denotes: conventional CD8+ memory T cells (TMEM), sorted as controls. The sequence was collected from a human donor in good health. Some clones in this sample may be carry-over from other donors' samples. The CDR3 reads as follows: CAISGTGGVYNEQFF.